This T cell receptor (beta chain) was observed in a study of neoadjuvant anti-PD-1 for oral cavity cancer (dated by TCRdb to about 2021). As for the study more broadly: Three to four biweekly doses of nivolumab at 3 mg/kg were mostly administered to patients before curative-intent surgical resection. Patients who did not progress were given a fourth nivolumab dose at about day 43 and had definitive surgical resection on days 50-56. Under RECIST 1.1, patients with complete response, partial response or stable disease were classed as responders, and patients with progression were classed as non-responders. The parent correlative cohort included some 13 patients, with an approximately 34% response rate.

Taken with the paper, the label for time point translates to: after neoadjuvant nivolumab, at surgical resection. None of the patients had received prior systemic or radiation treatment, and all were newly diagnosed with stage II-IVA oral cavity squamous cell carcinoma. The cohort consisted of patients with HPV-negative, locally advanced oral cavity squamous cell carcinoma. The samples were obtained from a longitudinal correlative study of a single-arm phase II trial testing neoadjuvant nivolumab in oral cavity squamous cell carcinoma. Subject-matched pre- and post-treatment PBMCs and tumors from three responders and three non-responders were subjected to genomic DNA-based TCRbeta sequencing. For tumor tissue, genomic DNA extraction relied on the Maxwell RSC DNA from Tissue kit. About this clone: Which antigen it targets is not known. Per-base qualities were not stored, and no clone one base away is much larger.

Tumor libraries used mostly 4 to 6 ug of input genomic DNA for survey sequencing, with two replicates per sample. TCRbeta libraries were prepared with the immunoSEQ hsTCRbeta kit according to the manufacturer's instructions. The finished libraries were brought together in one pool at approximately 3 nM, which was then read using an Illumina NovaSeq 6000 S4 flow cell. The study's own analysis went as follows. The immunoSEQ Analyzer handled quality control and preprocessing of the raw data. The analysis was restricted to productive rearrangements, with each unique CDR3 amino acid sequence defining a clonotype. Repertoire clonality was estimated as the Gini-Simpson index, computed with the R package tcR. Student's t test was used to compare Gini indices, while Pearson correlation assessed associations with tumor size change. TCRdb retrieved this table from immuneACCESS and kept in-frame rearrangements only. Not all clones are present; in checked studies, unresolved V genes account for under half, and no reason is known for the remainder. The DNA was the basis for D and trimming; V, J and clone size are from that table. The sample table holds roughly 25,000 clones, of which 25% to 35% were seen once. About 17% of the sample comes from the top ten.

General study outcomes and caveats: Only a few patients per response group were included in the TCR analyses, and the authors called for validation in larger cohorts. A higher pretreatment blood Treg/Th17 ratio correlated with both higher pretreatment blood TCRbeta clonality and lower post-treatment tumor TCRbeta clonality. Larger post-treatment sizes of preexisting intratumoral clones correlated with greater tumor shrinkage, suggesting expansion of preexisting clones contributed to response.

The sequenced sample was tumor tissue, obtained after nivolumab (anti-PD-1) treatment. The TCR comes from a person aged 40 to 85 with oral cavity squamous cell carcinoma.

This receptor has the CDR3 CASRTNNQPQHF. DNA sequence: TGTGCCAGTAGAACAAATAATCAGCCCCAGCATTTT. The chain joins TRBV19 to TRBJ1-5; no D gene is confidently identified. From the cysteine through the phenylalanine, the CDR3 covers 12 amino acids. The DNA shown is the 36-base CDR3, in frame from base 1. Trimming takes 6 bases from V and 4 bases from J, and the germline ends sit 7 bases apart. The germline V gene (reference sequence) sets CDR1 to LNHDA and CDR2 to SQIVND.